The next 26 T cell receptor beta chains were all read from a single sample in a study of CD8+ T cells in alopecia areata. After isolation, RNA underwent reverse transcription to generate cDNA as the sequencing template. The repertoire was sequenced with immunoSEQ multiplex PCR; TCRdb's copy has only in-frame clones and lacks some. Of 65,000 to 75,000 clones in the sample, roughly half were seen once. The sequences come from CD8+ T cells sorted from blood, collected at week 0. These receptors all stem from a human donor with alopecia areata.

The genes are TRBV6-5 and TRBJ2-2; TRBD2 matches 14 bases. This CDR3 has 16 residues. V was clipped by 4 bases and J by 4 bases; unmatched bases: 2. CDR1 and CDR2 (germline): MNHEY, SVGAGI. CDR3 sequence reads: CASSFGLAGGTGELFF. CDR3 sequence (DNA): TGTGCCAGCAGTTTCGGACTAGCGGGAGGCACCGGGGAGCTGTTTTTT.

V usage is TRBV29-1 and J usage is TRBJ2-7; 7 bases line up with TRBD2. Germline V gene lookup returns CDR1 SQVTM and CDR2 ANQGSEA. The CDR3 is 14 residues long. V lost 0 bases, J lost 4 bases, and 6 bases stayed unmatched. CDR3 coding DNA: TGCAGCGTTGAAGATCGGCGGGAGTCTTACGAGCAGTACTTC. Translating gives CSVEDRRESYEQYF.

The chain recombines TRBV27 with TRBJ1-4; tentatively, D is TRBD1 (5 bases). Per the germline V gene, CDR1 is MNHEY and CDR2 is SMNVEV (reference sequence). V lost 7 bases to trimming and J lost 2 bases, with 5 bases between them. The CDR3 covers 12 residues. The CDR3 reads CASKGTNEKLFF. In DNA form, the CDR3 reads TGTGCCAGCAAGGGGACTAATGAAAAACTGTTTTTT. Looking up the rest from reference TRBV27 and TRBJ1-4 gives the full variable domain: EAQVTQNPRYLITVTGKKLTVTCSQNMNHEYMSWYRQDPGLGLRQIYYSMNVEVTDKGDVPEGYKVSRKEKRNFPLILESPSPNQTSLYFCASKGTNEKLFFGSGTQLSVL.

The chain has TRBV7-3 and TRBJ2-3, with D unclear. Germline V gives CDR1 SGHTA, CDR2 FQGTGA. V was cut by 0 bases and J by 6 bases, with 7 bases left in between. The CDR3 extends over 13 amino acids. The chain's CDR3 is CASSLTTADTQYF. CDR3 nucleotide sequence: TGTGCCAGCAGCTTAACTACCGCTGATACGCAGTATTTT.

V is TRBV28 and J is TRBJ2-7; D not resolved. V lost 6 bases, J lost 1 base, and 7 bases lay in between. CDR1 is MDHEN and CDR2 is SYDVKM in the germline V gene. CDR3 length equals 12 residues. CDR3 amino acids: CASSGGSYEQYF. The CDR3 nucleotides are TGTGCCAGCAGCGGCGGTTCCTACGAGCAGTACTTC.

The rearrangement joins TRBV30 to TRBJ2-7, with 8 bases that match TRBD1. There are 13 residues in the CDR3. In germline, CDR1 is GTSNPN, CDR2 SVGIG (reference sequence). Trimming at V came to 2 bases and at J to 3 bases, leaving 3 bases not matched to a gene. CDR3 nucleotide sequence: TGTGCCTGGAGTACAGGACAGGGCTACGAGCAGTACTTC. Protein: CAWSTGQGYEQYF. The whole variable domain, filled in from reference TRBV30 and TRBJ2-7, reads SQTIHQWPATLVQPVGSPLSLECTVEGTSNPNLYWYRQAAGRGLQLLFYSVGIGQISSEVPQNLSASRPQDRQFILSSKKLLLSDSGFYLCAWSTGQGYEQYFGPGTRLTVT.

The rearrangement joins TRBV30 to TRBJ2-7; D remains unclear. The CDR3 runs 13 residues. V shed 1 base and J shed 7 bases, with 14 bases lying between them. CDR1 and CDR2 from the germline V gene are GTSNPN and SVGIG (reference sequence). In DNA, the CDR3 is TGTGCCTGGAGTGAAGACCGATTGAGAGAGCAGTACTTC. Translation: CAWSEDRLREQYF.

This clone was seen many times. This rearrangement joins TRBV7-8 to TRBJ1-1; no firm D call. V was pared by 6 bases and J by 11 bases, with 19 bases between. In germline, CDR1 is SGHVS, CDR2 FQNEAQ. The CDR3 runs 13 residues. The CDR3 DNA reads TGTGCCAGCAGTCCCTCGTGGAGGCGGTGGGCTTTCTTT. Residues: CASSPSWRRWAFF.

The genes are TRBV11-2 and TRBJ2-7, with 11 bases aligning to TRBD2. V lost 5 bases and J lost 6; bases outside the gene matches: 9. The CDR3 consists of 15 residues. Per the germline V gene, CDR1 is SGHAT and CDR2 is FQNNGV. The CDR3 loop is CASSSTSGSIREQYF. Here the CDR3 DNA reads TGTGCCAGCAGCAGTACTAGCGGGAGTATCCGCGAGCAGTACTTC.

This clone has just one count. The chain links TRBV30 to TRBJ2-1, with 8 bases identical to TRBD2. This CDR3 spans 15 amino acids. V shed 1 base and J 3 bases; nucleotides not matched to a gene: 5. Germline V gene lookup returns CDR1 GTSNPN and CDR2 SVGIG (reference sequence). The CDR3 reads CAWSGLAMNYNEQFF. DNA for the CDR3: TGTGCCTGGAGTGGACTAGCGATGAACTACAATGAGCAGTTCTTC.

This clone is a singleton in its sample. The V gene is TRBV30, the J gene TRBJ2-7; perhaps TRBD2 as D (6 bases). V was pared by 1 base and J by 2 bases, with 12 bases between. CDR1 GTSNPN and CDR2 SVGIG come from the germline V gene (reference sequence). The CDR3 contains 14 residues. The CDR3 loop is CAWSEGLTPYEQYF. The CDR3 DNA is TGTGCCTGGAGTGAGGGACTCACCCCCTACGAGCAGTACTTC. The full variable domain, in which reference TRBV30 and TRBJ2-7 provide the parts outside the CDR3, is SQTIHQWPATLVQPVGSPLSLECTVEGTSNPNLYWYRQAAGRGLQLLFYSVGIGQISSEVPQNLSASRPQDRQFILSSKKLLLSDSGFYLCAWSEGLTPYEQYFGPGTRLTVT.

In nucleotides, the CDR3 is TGTGCCAGTATTAGCGGGAGCTCCTACAATGAGCAGTTCTTC. Its translation: CASISGSSYNEQFF. J is TRBJ2-1 and V is TRBV28; 9 bases are a match to TRBD2. V lost 9 bases and J lost 0; bases outside the gene matches: 3. Per the germline V gene, CDR1 is MDHEN and CDR2 is SYDVKM. The CDR3 is 14 amino acids.

The chain recombines TRBV13 with TRBJ2-5, with unresolved D. Germline CDR1 and CDR2: PRHDT and FYEKMQ (reference sequence). With 2 bases removed from V and 2 bases from J, the gap between germline ends came to 12 bases. The CDR3 sequence is 15 residues long. The CDR3 sequence: CASSLKSEFQETQYF. The CDR3 coding sequence is TGTGCCAGCAGCTTAAAGTCGGAGTTTCAAGAGACCCAGTACTTC.

This clone was observed at least ten times. The V call is TRBV4-1, the J call TRBJ2-7; 7 nucleotides agree with TRBD2. Losses at the gene ends were 1 base for V and 3 bases for J; bases not matched to a gene: 9. The CDR3 has 16 residues. Germline V lookup: CDR1 MGHRA, CDR2 YSYEKL. This CDR3 is CASSQVLADLGYEQYF. The CDR3 DNA reads TGCGCCAGCAGCCAAGTTCTAGCGGACCTCGGCTACGAGCAGTACTTC.

The chain employs TRBV9 and TRBJ2-7; D may be TRBD1 (6 bases). This CDR3 region has 15 residues. V was clipped by 0 bases and J by 0 bases, with 10 bases between them. The germline CDR1 and CDR2 sequences are SGDLS and YYNGEE. The CDR3: CASSVAAGASYEQYF. In DNA form, the CDR3 reads TGTGCCAGCAGCGTAGCGGCAGGGGCCTCCTACGAGCAGTACTTC.

This clone was counted only a few times. This sequence joins TRBV7-9 and TRBJ2-7; D is possibly TRBD1 or TRBD2 (5 bases each). This CDR3 has 16 residues. With 5 bases removed from V and 1 base from J, the gap between germline ends came to 18 bases. Per the germline V gene, CDR1 is SEHNR and CDR2 is FQNEAQ (reference sequence). The CDR3, as DNA: TGTGCCAGCAGCCCTAACTCGGGACCTGATTCCTACGAGCAGTACTTC. Its protein product is CASSPNSGPDSYEQYF.

The rearrangement uses TRBV15 and TRBJ2-2; 10 bases are a match to TRBD2. This CDR3 is 17 amino acids long. Trimming took 5 bases from V and 8 from J; bases not matched to a gene: 14. Germline assignment: CDR1 LNHNV and CDR2 YYDKDF (reference sequence). CDR3 bases: TGTGCCACCAGCCGTAGCCAGGTCCCTAGCGGGAGAGGGGAGCTGTTTTTT. This sequence encodes CATSRSQVPSGRGELFF.

The CDR3 region has the DNA TGTGCCACCAGCAGAGAGTTTGGGGAGAACACTGAAGCTTTCTTT. This gives the protein CATSREFGENTEAFF. The chain links TRBV15 to TRBJ1-1; no definite D call. V shed 0 bases and J shed 1 base, with 9 bases lying between them. CDR3 size: 15 residues. The germline gives CDR1 LNHNV, CDR2 YYDKDF (reference sequence).

This chain uses TRBV29-1 with TRBJ2-2, with D perhaps TRBD2 (5 bases). CDR1 is SQVTM, CDR2 ANQGSEA, per germline. The CDR3 is made up of 15 amino acids. The V and J ends lost 4 bases and 4 bases respectively, with 16 bases between them. Here the CDR3 DNA reads TGCAGCGTTGGGGTCCGAAGGGCGGGCACCGGGGAGCTGTTTTTT. Its protein product is CSVGVRRAGTGELFF.

The CDR3 region is CASSHRRAYEQYF. The CDR3 bases are TGTGCCAGCAGCCACAGAAGGGCCTACGAGCAGTACTTC. The V gene is TRBV6-5, the J gene TRBJ2-7, with unresolved D. The CDR3 has 13 residues. V was shortened by 6 bases and J by 2 bases, with 11 bases between the two germline ends. Germline CDR1 MNHEY, CDR2 SVGAGI.

The genes are TRBV30 and TRBJ1-4, with D possibly TRBD1 on 6 matching bases. Germline V gene lookup returns CDR1 GTSNPN and CDR2 SVGIG (reference sequence). The length of the CDR3 is 14 residues. Trimming removed 4 bases at V and 7 bases at J, with 16 bases between. The CDR3 loop is CAWMPGRGSEKLFF. The CDR3 nucleotides are TGTGCCTGGATGCCCGGCAGGGGAAGTGAAAAACTGTTTTTT.

This chain links TRBV7-2 with TRBJ1-1; no firm D call. V lost 0 bases to trimming and J lost 1 base, with 9 bases between them. Germline values: CDR1 SGHTA, CDR2 FQGNSA. This CDR3 region has 15 residues. The CDR3 here is CASSLARAQNTEAFF. The DNA for the CDR3 is TGTGCCAGCAGCTTAGCTAGGGCGCAGAACACTGAAGCTTTCTTT.

The chain uses TRBV29-1 and TRBJ2-3; D is uncertain. The germline V gene encodes CDR1 SQVTM and CDR2 ANQGSEA. This CDR3 has 12 residues. The V end lost 8 bases, the J end lost 1 base, and 10 bases lay between the germline ends. DNA for the CDR3: TGCAGCACTTCCCCGCGCACAGATACGCAGTATTTT. Translated, it gives CSTSPRTDTQYF.

The chain uses TRBV19 and TRBJ1-4, with D tentatively TRBD1 (5 bases). CDR3 size: 16 residues. Germline V gene data show CDR1 as LNHDA and CDR2 as SQIVND (reference sequence). V lost 4 bases and J lost 0, with 12 bases in between. In DNA, the CDR3 is TGTGCCAGTAGTACAGACAGATCTGCAACTAATGAAAAACTGTTTTTT. This gives the protein CASSTDRSATNEKLFF. Complete variable domain (other parts from reference TRBV19 and TRBJ1-4): DGGITQSPKYLFRKEGQNVTLSCEQNLNHDAMYWYRQDPGQGLRLIYYSQIVNDFQKGDIAEGYSVSREKKESFPLTVTSAQKNPTAFYLCASSTDRSATNEKLFFGSGTQLSVL.

This clone was counted a single time. The chain employs TRBV29-1 and TRBJ2-2, with a possible D match to TRBD1 (5 bases). The CDR3 contains 13 residues. Germline lookup yields CDR1 SQVTM and CDR2 ANQGSEA. The V and J ends lost 0 bases and 8 bases respectively, with 10 bases between them. The CDR3 reads CSVEEAGAGELFF. CDR3 DNA: TGCAGCGTTGAAGAGGCTGGGGCGGGGGAGCTGTTTTTT.

This clone has just one count. The chain links TRBV6-6 to TRBJ2-7; 9 positions match TRBD2. The CDR3 runs 16 residues. With V trimmed by 6 bases and J by 4 bases, 13 bases remained unmatched. Per germline, CDR1 MNHNY and CDR2 SVGAGI (reference sequence). The CDR3 DNA reads as TGTGCCAGCAGCCCACCCTATTTAGCGGGAGCTTACGAGCAGTACTTC. Amino acids: CASSPPYLAGAYEQYF.